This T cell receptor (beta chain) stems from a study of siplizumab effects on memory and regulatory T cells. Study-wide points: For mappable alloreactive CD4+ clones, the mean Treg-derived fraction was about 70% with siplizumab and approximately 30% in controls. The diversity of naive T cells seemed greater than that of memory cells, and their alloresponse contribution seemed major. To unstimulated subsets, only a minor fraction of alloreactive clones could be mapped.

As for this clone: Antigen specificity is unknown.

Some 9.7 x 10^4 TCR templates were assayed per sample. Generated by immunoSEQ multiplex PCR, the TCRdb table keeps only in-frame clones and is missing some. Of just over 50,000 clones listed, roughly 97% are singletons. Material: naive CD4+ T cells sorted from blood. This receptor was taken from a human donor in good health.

The CDR3 DNA follows: TGTGCCAACACAGGGGAATACCAAGAGACCCAGTACTTC. Translation: CANTGEYQETQYF. The chain joins TRBV30 to TRBJ2-5, with 7 bases lining up with TRBD1. This CDR3 contains 13 residues. The germline V gene encodes CDR1 GTSNPN and CDR2 SVGIG (reference sequence). After removal of 8 bases from V and 0 bases from J, the junction contained 6 bases not matched to a gene. The whole variable domain, remainder taken from reference TRBV30 and TRBJ2-5, is SQTIHQWPATLVQPVGSPLSLECTVEGTSNPNLYWYRQAAGRGLQLLFYSVGIGQISSEVPQNLSASRPQDRQFILSSKKLLLSDSGFYLCANTGEYQETQYFGPGTRLLVL.